This TCR beta chain was recovered during a study of early T cells in non-severe SARS-CoV-2 infection. Whole-study context: Unsorted whole blood bulk RNA was sequenced, with unpaired chains. Study-level results: Anti-spike CD8 responses were favored by VDJdb matching, which missed private and CD4 specificities.

Trimming cost V 6 bases and J 1 base, with 18 bases left between them. Germline lookup yields CDR1 SGHAT and CDR2 FQNNGV. The CDR3 sequence is 16 residues long. This clonotype was recorded many times. Its specificity is not known. Researchers tagged individual cDNA molecules with unique molecular identifiers. TCRdb called the 5' RACE reads again in MiXCR, with one record for every CDR3 protein. This table holds about 100,000 distinct CDR3 sequences, less than 15% found once. Sequencing was carried out using whole blood. The receptor was isolated from an adult who was a healthcare worker with PCR-confirmed SARS-CoV-2 infection or an uninfected control (not recorded which). V usage is TRBV11-2 and J usage is TRBJ1-1; possible D gene TRBD1, 5 bases. CDR3 nucleotide sequence: TGTGCCAGCAGTCCGACGGGACCCCGCCCGAACACTGAAGCTTTCTTT. This translates into CASSPTGPRPNTEAFF.